The rows below give T cell receptor beta chains drawn from one sample of a study of blood T cell repertoires in COVID-19. Sequencing was performed with immunoSEQ multiplex PCR; in TCRdb, only in-frame clones are kept and a portion is missing. Found here are 200,000 to 250,000 clones, approximately 82% of them singletons; the top ten hold approximately 1.9%. The sequenced material came from peripheral blood. These receptors came from a woman older than 75 with acute or convalescent COVID-19. Both conserved end residues are part of each CDR3. Part of the rows lack a size; the others show once, few, many or a class for expanded clones.

CDR3 protein	V gene	clone size	J gene
CASSLAGAGEQPQHF	TRBV7-9	-	TRBJ1-5
CASSRGTENYGYTF	TRBV5-4	once	TRBJ1-2
CASSRGGRGGGYTF	TRBV28	-	TRBJ1-2
CAWSQGANQPQHF	TRBV30	-	TRBJ1-5
CASSQDPGGAFF	TRBV3-1/TRBV3-2	-	TRBJ1-1
CASSPDRNYGYTF	TRBV5-4	-	TRBJ1-2
CASRLGTGDTYEQYF	TRBV5-1	few	TRBJ2-7
CASSQGAGGYTF	TRBV12-3/TRBV12-4	few	TRBJ1-2
CASSPTASRKQFF	TRBV5-4	-	TRBJ2-1
CASSYPLGGGTSPLHF	TRBV6-5	-	TRBJ1-6
CASSSRTGQGHSAFF	TRBV7-8	-	TRBJ1-1
CAQPLTSGVGYTF	TRBV5-4	-	TRBJ1-2
CASSPRGNSPLHF	TRBV6-5	-	TRBJ1-6
CASSLGVETSPVF	TRBV11-2	-	TRBJ2-1
CASSSQGGGTDTQYF	TRBV9	-	TRBJ2-3
CAISEAFTGWDTQYF	TRBV10-3	-	TRBJ2-3
CASSTDRAKNIQYF	TRBV5-1	-	TRBJ2-4
CASIYRGGSDTQYF	TRBV11-2	-	TRBJ2-3
CASSPTLIGGYTF	TRBV19	-	TRBJ1-2
CASGRNRGLSSGANVLTF	TRBV3-1/TRBV3-2	once	TRBJ2-6
CASSLVWAREKDNEQFF	TRBV7-9	few	TRBJ2-1
CASTSGVYGYTF	TRBV19	-	TRBJ1-2
CASSQVELAGAKGETQYF	TRBV3-1/TRBV3-2	-	TRBJ2-5
CATRKGAGELFF	TRBV24-1	-	TRBJ2-2
CASSPDRGRYEQYF	TRBV7-2	-	TRBJ2-7
CASSKGEGTPLSYEQYF	TRBV5-1	-	TRBJ2-7
CASSLGLAGVRTGELFF	TRBV7-2	-	TRBJ2-2
CASSLEGGIRPNEQFF	TRBV11-2	-	TRBJ2-1
CASSLTGTYGYTF	TRBV19	few	TRBJ1-2
CSASPGLANEQFF	TRBV20-1	few	TRBJ2-1
CASSLGPGTEAFF	TRBV5-1	-	TRBJ1-1
CASSYPLDGTVSYNEQFF	TRBV6-2/TRBV6-3	-	TRBJ2-1
CASSVRDNSGANVLTF	TRBV9	-	TRBJ2-6
CAISEAGDSYEQYF	TRBV10-3	-	TRBJ2-7